This TCR beta chain is from a study of blood T cell repertoires in COVID-19. Looking at the study overall: Italy, Spain and the United States were the sources of the convalescent and acute COVID-19 samples.

This clone was picked up a small number of times. This CDR3 has 15 amino acids. Germline lookup yields CDR1 SGHTA and CDR2 FQGNSA. J lost 7 bases, V lost 5 bases, and 9 bases had no gene match. The table came from immunoSEQ multiplex PCR; TCRdb's copy has only in-frame clones and leaves some out. The sample includes a few hundred thousand clones, approximately 86% of them seen just once. This sequence joins TRBV7-2 and TRBJ1-5; 9 nucleotides agree with TRBD1. The specimen was peripheral blood. The origin of this receptor is a woman in her seventies with active or convalescent COVID-19. In DNA, the CDR3 is TGTGCCAGCAGCCCCGACAGGGGGGCTTACCAGCCCCAGCATTTT. Translation: CASSPDRGAYQPQHF.